This entry is about one T cell receptor beta chain. Its antigen is currently unknown. This CDR3 has 10 residues. V was pared by 11 bases and J by 3 bases, with 7 bases between. Germline V lookup: CDR1 SNHLY, CDR2 FYNNEI. General observations from the study: Greatest tumor Treg TCR overlap was with tumor naive CD4+ cells. The TCR gene usage of tumor memory CD4+ T cells clustered together with blood and lymph node memory CD4+ cells and with lymph node naive CD4+ cells.

Semi-nested PCR with Nested Universal Primer A followed constant-region reverse priming of full-length variable regions. TCRdb re-called the 5' RACE reads through MiXCR, storing one row per CDR3 protein. The data hold more than 55,000 distinct CDR3 sequences, with approximately 26% observed a single time. Tregs were sorted as CD4+CD25+CD127-/low cells. The rearrangement links TRBV2 to TRBJ2-5; D call uncertain. Sequencing was performed on tumor-infiltrating Tregs sorted from the breast tumor. This clonotype was obtained from a female donor with breast cancer. The CDR3: CARGEETQYF. The CDR3 DNA sequence: TGTGCCCGAGGTGAAGAGACCCAGTACTTC.